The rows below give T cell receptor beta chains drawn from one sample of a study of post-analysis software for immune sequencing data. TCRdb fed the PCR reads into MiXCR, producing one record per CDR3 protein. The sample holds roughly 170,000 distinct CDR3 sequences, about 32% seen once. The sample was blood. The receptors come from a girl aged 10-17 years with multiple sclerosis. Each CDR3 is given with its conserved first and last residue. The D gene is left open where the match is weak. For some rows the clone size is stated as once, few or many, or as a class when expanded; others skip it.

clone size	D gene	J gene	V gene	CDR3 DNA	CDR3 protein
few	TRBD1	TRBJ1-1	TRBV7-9	TGTGCCAGCAGCTTCCTTATAAAACAGGGGATAAGGACTGAAGCTTTCTTT	CASSFLIKQGIRTEAFF
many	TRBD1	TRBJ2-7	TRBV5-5	TGTGCCAGCAGCTTGTCCGGGACAGGAGGGCGGGAGCAGTACTTC	CASSLSGTGGREQYF
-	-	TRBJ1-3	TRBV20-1	TGCAGTGCTAGAGATGAGAGAGTTGGAAACACCATATATTTT	CSARDERVGNTIYF
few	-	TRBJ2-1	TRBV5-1	TGCGCCAGCAGCTTAAGACAGGGACTCAATGAGCAGTTCTTC	CASSLRQGLNEQFF
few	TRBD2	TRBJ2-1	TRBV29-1	TGCAGCGTTGAAGATAGGGGACTAGCGGGCGATGAGCAGTTCTTC	CSVEDRGLAGDEQFF
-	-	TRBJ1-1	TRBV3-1	TGTGCCAGCAGCCCCGGAACACTCATGAACACTGAAGCTTTCTTT	CASSPGTLMNTEAFF
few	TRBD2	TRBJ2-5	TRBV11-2	TGTGCCAGCAGCTCTGGAGCGGGGGGACAAGAGACCCAGTACTTC	CASSSGAGGQETQYF
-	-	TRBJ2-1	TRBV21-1	TGTGCCAGCAGCCGACATCCGGATGTGGAGACCCAGTTCTTC	CASSRHPDVETQFF
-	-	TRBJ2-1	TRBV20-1	TGCAGTGCTAGAGATCGGGGACTGTACAATGAGCAGTTCTTC	CSARDRGLYNEQFF
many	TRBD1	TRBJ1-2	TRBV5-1	TGCGCCAGCAGCTTACTGGACGGCGGGGCCCAGGGGGTAGCGGGCTACACCTTC	CASSLLDGGAQGVAGYTF
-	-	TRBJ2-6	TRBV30	TGTGCCTGGAGTAAGAAGACACCCTCTGGGGCCAACGTCCTGACTTTC	CAWSKKTPSGANVLTF
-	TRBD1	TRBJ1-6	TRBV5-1	TGCGCCAGCAGCTCCAAAATCAGGGGGCCGGATTCACCCCCCCACTTT	CASSSKIRGPDSPPHF
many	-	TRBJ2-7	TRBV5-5	TGTGCCAGCAGCTTGGGGGACGGGGGCAGGCTGGACTACGAGCAGTACTTC	CASSLGDGGRLDYEQYF
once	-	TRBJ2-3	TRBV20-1	TGCAGTGCACATTTCAGCGGCACAGATACGCGGTATTTT	CSAHFSGTDTRYF
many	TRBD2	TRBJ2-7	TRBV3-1	TGTGCCACCAGCGGGATTTACGAGCAGTACTTC	CATSGIYEQYF
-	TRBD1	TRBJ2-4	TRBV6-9	TGTGCCAGCAGTTATAGGGGACAGGGGGCCAAAAACATTCAGTACTTC	CASSYRGQGAKNIQYF
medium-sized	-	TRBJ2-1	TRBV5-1	TGCGCCAGCAGCTCGGGTGGACGGGACAATGAGCAGTTCTTC	CASSSGGRDNEQFF
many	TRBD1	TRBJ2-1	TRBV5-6	TGTGCCAGCAGCTTAGACAGGGCTAATGAGCAGTTCTTC	CASSLDRANEQFF
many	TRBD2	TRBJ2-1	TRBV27	TGTGCCAGCCGGAGGCGGGAGAAGATAAACGAGCAGTTCTTC	CASRRREKINEQFF
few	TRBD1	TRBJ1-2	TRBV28	TGTGCCAGCAGCTCCGGGGCAGGGGGCTTTGGTGGCTACACCTTC	CASSSGAGGFGGYTF
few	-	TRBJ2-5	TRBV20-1	TGCAGTGCTAGAATATCCCTAGGTGGATACAATGAGCAGTACTTC	CSARISLGGYNEQYF
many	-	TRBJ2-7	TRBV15	TGTGCCACCAGCAGAGAGACCTACGAGCAGTACTTC	CATSRETYEQYF
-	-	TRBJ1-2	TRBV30	TGTGCCTGGAGTGTATCTGGTTGGGACGCCCTCTATGGCTACACCTTC	CAWSVSGWDALYGYTF
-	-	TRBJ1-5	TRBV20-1	TGCAGTGCTAGACAGGGTGGCAATCAGCCCCAGCATTTT	CSARQGGNQPQHF
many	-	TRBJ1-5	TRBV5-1	TGCGCCAGCAGCTTGAGTGGAGATAGCAATCAGCCCCAGCATTTT	CASSLSGDSNQPQHF
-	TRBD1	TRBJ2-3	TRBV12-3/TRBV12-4	TGTGCCAGCAGTCACCTCGGGACAGGGGCAGATACGCGGTATTTT	CASSHLGTGADTRYF
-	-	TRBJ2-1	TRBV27	TGTGCCAGCAGTTTCCTTCCGAGCTCCTACAGCGAGCAGTTCTTC	CASSFLPSSYSEQFF
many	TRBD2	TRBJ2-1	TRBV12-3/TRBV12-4	TGTGCCAGCAGTTTTGCGGGAGAATCCAATGAGCAGTTCTTC	CASSFAGESNEQFF
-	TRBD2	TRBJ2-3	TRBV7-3	TGTGCCAGCAGCTCGGGACTAGCGGGGGGGCTAGGGGATACGCAGTATTTT	CASSSGLAGGLGDTQYF
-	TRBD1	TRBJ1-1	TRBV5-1	TGCGCCAGCAGCTGGGGACAGACCAGTAACACTGAAGCTTTCTTT	CASSWGQTSNTEAFF
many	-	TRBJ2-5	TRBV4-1	TGCGCCAGCAGCCAAGATGGGGCGAAGACTCAGTACTTC	CASSQDGAKTQYF
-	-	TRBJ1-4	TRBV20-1	TGCAGTGCGGGAGGGACCGCAACTAATGAAAAACTGTTTTTT	CSAGGTATNEKLFF
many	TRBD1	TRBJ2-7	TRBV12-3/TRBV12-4	TGTGCCAGCAGTTTAGTGTACCGGACAGGCGTCTCCTACGAGCAGTACTTC	CASSLVYRTGVSYEQYF
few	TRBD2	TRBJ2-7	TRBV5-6	TGTGCCAGCAGCTTGGCGGCTAGCGGGAAGAGGCGCGAGCAGTACTTC	CASSLAASGKRREQYF
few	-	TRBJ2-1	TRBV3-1	TGTGCCAGCAGCCGAAAGCGGGCTAGCTACAATGAGCAGTTCTTC	CASSRKRASYNEQFF
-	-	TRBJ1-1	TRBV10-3	TGTGCCATCAGGCAGGACAAGAACACTGGAGCTTTCTTT	CAIRQDKNTGAFF
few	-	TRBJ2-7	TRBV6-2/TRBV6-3	TGTGCCAGCACCCTGAGCCTCTCCGGACTGGACATAGCGCAGTACTTC	CASTLSLSGLDIAQYF
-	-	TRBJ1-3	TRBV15	TGTGCCACCAGCAGGGAAGCTTACTCTGGAAACACCATATATTTT	CATSREAYSGNTIYF
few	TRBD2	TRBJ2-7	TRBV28	TGTGCCAGCTGCTTACCCGGACTAGGCTTAGGGCGCGAGCAGTACTTC	CASCLPGLGLGREQYF
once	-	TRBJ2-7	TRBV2	TGTGCCAGCAGTGGAGGCGGAGGGGCGTACGAGCAGTACTTC	CASSGGGGAYEQYF
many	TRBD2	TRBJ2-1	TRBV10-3	TGTGCCATCAGTGACTGGCGGGAGGGCCGTGATGAGCAGTTCTTC	CAISDWREGRDEQFF
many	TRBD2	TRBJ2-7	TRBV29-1	TGCAGCGTGACTCGATTCGCGGGAGGGCCCCAAGCCTACGAGCAGTACTTC	CSVTRFAGGPQAYEQYF
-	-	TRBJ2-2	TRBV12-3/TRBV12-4	TGTGCCAGCAGTTTAGGAGGTGGGGCCGGGGAGCTGTTTTTT	CASSLGGGAGELFF
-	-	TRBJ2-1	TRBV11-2	TGTGCCAGCAGCTTAGGTATCGGGGAGGTCTACTACAATGAGCAGTTCTTC	CASSLGIGEVYYNEQFF
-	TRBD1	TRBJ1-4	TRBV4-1	TGCGCCAGCAGCCAAGTCTCCGACAGGGAGTATGCAAAACTGTTTTTT	CASSQVSDREYAKLFF
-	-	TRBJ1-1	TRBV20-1	TGCAGTGCTAGGGCGGGGGGGGGCTGGAACACTGAAGCTTTCTTT	CSARAGGGWNTEAFF
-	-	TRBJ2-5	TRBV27	TGTGCCAGCAGTTTTACGGAACAAGAGACCCAGTACTTC	CASSFTEQETQYF
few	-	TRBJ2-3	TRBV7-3	TGTGCCAGCAGCACCCACCCGGAGGCAACAGATACGCAGTATTTT	CASSTHPEATDTQYF
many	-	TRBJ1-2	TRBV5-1	TGCGCCAGCAGCTTGCAGGCTGGTGGCTACACCTTC	CASSLQAGGYTF
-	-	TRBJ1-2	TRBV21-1	TGTGCCAGCAGCAAAGACCGGACAGGGAAAGAGGGCTACACCTTC	CASSKDRTGKEGYTF